This T cell receptor beta chain was sequenced in a study of shared clonotypes between healthy human individuals. The study's findings and limits: Relative to their counterparts shared across all four donors, non-shared clonotypes exhibited diminished generation probabilities.

Only CD45RO-negative cells positively selected for CCR7 counted as naive CD8 cells, so terminally differentiated effector memory CD45RA+ cells were excluded. When replicate PCRs were run on sorted subsets, they used about 200 ng DNA, about 30,000 T cell genomes. Measured with immunoSEQ multiplex PCR; TCRdb has only the in-frame clones, and not every one. The data contain 1.5 million to 2.5 million clones, about 94% of them seen just once; the ten biggest clones take up 1% to 1.5%. On this clone itself: What it binds is not known.

The receptor comes from a man aged 18 to 29 in good health. Sequences were obtained from naive CD8+ T cells sorted from blood.

DNA for the CDR3: TGTGCCAGCAGCCAAGTTAGGGGGACCCAAGAGACCCAGTACTTC. Translating it yields CASSQVRGTQETQYF. The rearrangement joins TRBV14 to TRBJ2-5; D possibly corresponds to TRBD1 (6 bases). Trimming took off 1 base at V and 1 base at J, with 10 bases between the two ends. This CDR3 is built from 15 residues. Germline lookup yields CDR1 SGHDN and CDR2 FVKESK.